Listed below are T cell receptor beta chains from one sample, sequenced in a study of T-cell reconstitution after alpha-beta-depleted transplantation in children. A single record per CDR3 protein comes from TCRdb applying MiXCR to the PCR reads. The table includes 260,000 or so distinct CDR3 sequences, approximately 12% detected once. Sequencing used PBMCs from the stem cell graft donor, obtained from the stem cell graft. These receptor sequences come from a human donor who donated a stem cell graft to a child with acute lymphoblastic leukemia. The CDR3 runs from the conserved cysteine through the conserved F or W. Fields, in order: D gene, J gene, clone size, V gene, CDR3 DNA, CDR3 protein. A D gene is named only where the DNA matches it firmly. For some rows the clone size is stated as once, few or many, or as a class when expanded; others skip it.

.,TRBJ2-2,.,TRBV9,TGTGCCAGCAGCGTAGGCTCATACACCGGGGAGCTGTTTTTT,CASSVGSYTGELFF
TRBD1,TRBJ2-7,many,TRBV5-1,TGCGCCAGCAGCTCCCGGGACAGGGGCACCTACGAGCAGTACTTC,CASSSRDRGTYEQYF
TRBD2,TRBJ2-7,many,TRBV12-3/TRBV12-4,TGTGCCAGCAGTGGGACTAGCGGGAGGACTATCTCCTACGAGCAGTACTTC,CASSGTSGRTISYEQYF
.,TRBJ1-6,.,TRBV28,TGTGCCAGCAGTTTACAAAGGAGAAATTCACCCCTCCACTTT,CASSLQRRNSPLHF
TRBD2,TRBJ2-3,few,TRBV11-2,TGTGCCAGCAGCCCCCTAGCGGGAGGGTCAGATACGCAGTATTTT,CASSPLAGGSDTQYF
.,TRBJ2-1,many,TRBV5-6,TGTGCCAGCAGCACGGGACGGAAGAATGAGCAGTTCTTC,CASSTGRKNEQFF
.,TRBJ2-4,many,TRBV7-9,TGTGCCAGCAGCTCCACCCGGACTTTATCCAAAAACATTCAGTACTTC,CASSSTRTLSKNIQYF
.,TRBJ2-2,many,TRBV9,TGTGCCAGCAGCGTAGAGGCCAGCCCCGGGGAGCTGTTTTTT,CASSVEASPGELFF
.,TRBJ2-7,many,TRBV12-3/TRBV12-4,TGTGCCAGCAGACCAGGGGGGTTCTACGAGCAGTACTTC,CASRPGGFYEQYF
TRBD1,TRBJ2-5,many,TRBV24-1,TGTGCCACCAGTGACCGGACAGGGCCCTTGGAAGAGACCCAGTACTTC,CATSDRTGPLEETQYF
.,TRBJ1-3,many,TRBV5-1,TGCGCCAGCAGCCCCCGGATAGGACAGAGCTCTGGAAACACCATATATTTT,CASSPRIGQSSGNTIYF
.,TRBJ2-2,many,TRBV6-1,TGTGCCAGCAGGGCGAGCACCGGGGAGCTGTTTTTT,CASRASTGELFF
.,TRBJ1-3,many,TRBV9,TGTGCCAGCAGCGGAGACACCATATATTTT,CASSGDTIYF
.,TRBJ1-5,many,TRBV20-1,TGCAGTGCTAGAGATCAGGGGCCGCCAGGGCCCCAGCATTTT,CSARDQGPPGPQHF
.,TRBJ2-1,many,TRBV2,TGTGCCACCACGATTGGCACGAGCTCCTACAATGAGCAGTTCTTC,CATTIGTSSYNEQFF
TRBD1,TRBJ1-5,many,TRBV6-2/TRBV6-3,TGTGCCAGCAGTTACGGGGACAGAGGGGAGCCCCAGCATTTT,CASSYGDRGEPQHF
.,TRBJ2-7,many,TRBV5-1,TGCGCCAGCAGCTTGGAAAGGGGTGACCACGAGCAGTACTTC,CASSLERGDHEQYF
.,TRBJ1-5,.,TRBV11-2,TGTGCCAGCAGCCGCGACAGGTTCCAGCCCCAGCATTTT,CASSRDRFQPQHF
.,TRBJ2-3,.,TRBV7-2,TGTGCCAGCACCTTAGACACAGATACGCAGTATTTT,CASTLDTDTQYF
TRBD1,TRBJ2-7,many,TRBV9,TGTGCCAGCAGCGTAGGGGACAGCTACGAGCAGTACTTC,CASSVGDSYEQYF
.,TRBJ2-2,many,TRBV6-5,TGTGCCAGCAGTTACCGGCAGGGTAGGACCGGGGAGCTGTTTTTT,CASSYRQGRTGELFF
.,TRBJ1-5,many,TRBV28,TGTGCCAGCAGTAACTGGTATCAGCCCCAGCATTTT,CASSNWYQPQHF
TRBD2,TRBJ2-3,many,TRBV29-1,TGCAGCGTTGAAGATTGGGCTAGCGGGGGCCCAACTTATAGCACAGATACGCAGTATTTT,CSVEDWASGGPTYSTDTQYF
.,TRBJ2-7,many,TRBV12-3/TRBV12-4,TGTGCCAGCAGTTTCTTTGGTTCTCAGAGGGGCCGTTACGAGCAGTACTTC,CASSFFGSQRGRYEQYF
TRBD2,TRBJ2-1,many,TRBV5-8,TGTGCCAGCAGCTTGCCACTAGCGGGGAACAATGAGCAGTTCTTC,CASSLPLAGNNEQFF
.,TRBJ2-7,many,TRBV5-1,TGCGCCAGCAGCTTGGGAAGTAGCGCCTCCTACGAGCAGTACTTC,CASSLGSSASYEQYF
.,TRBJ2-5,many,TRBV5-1,TGCGCCAGCAGCTTGACAACCCAACAAGAGACCCAGTACTTC,CASSLTTQQETQYF
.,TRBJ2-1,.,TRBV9,TGTGCCAGCAGAGAGGATGAGCAGTTCTTC,CASREDEQFF
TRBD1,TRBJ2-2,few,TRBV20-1,TGCAGTGCTCAAGACAGGGGGTGGGGCGGGGAGCTGTTTTTT,CSAQDRGWGGELFF
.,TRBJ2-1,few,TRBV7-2,TGTGCCAGCAGCTTAATGAGGGCAGGGAGCTCCTACAATGAGCAGTTCTTC,CASSLMRAGSSYNEQFF
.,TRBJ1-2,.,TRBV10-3,TGTGCCATCAGTGATGAGGGAGTGGCTGGCTACACCTTC,CAISDEGVAGYTF
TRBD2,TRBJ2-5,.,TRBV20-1,TGCAGTGCTAGAGATGGGCGGGGGGGTGGAGAGACCCAGTACTTC,CSARDGRGGGETQYF
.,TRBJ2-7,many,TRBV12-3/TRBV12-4,TGTGCCAGCAGTTCCGCACACGAGCAGTACTTC,CASSSAHEQYF
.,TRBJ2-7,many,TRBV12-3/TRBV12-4,TGTGCCAGCAGTTTTGTTTTCTCTCTAGCGAGTCCCTCCGAGCAGTACTTC,CASSFVFSLASPSEQYF
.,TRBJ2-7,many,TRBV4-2,TGTGCCAGCAGCCAGACTCGGGACACCTCCTACGAGCAGTACTTC,CASSQTRDTSYEQYF